Below, 11 T cell receptor beta chains from the same sample are listed, as sequenced in a study of early T cells in non-severe SARS-CoV-2 infection. Each CDR3 protein gets one entry after TCRdb re-called the 5' RACE reads with MiXCR. In the table there are 60,000 to 75,000 distinct CDR3 sequences, approximately 12% of which are singletons. Sample: whole blood. All receptors derive from an adult who was a healthcare worker with PCR-confirmed SARS-CoV-2 infection or an uninfected control (not recorded which).

This clonotype was observed many times. V and J are TRBV7-3 and TRBJ2-1; TRBD2 agrees at 9 bases. Germline-derived CDR1 and CDR2 are SGHTA and FQGTGA. The CDR3 loop spans 13 amino acids. Unmatched junction bases numbered 4, after V lost 5 bases and J lost 8 bases. DNA for the CDR3: TGTGCCAGCAGCCCGTGGACTAGCGATGAGCAGTTCTTC. This codes for CASSPWTSDEQFF.

This clonotype was seen more than once but under ten times. CDR3 nucleotide sequence: TGCAGCGCCACCTTGGGCTCAGAAGGTACGCAGTATTTT. It codes for CSATLGSEGTQYF. The rearrangement joins TRBV20-1 to TRBJ2-3; unclear D gene. From germline, CDR1 is DFQATT and CDR2 SNEGSKA (reference sequence). The CDR3 length is 13 residues.

This clonotype turned up a few times. In nucleotides, the CDR3 is TGTGCCAGCAGCCAAGGGCTAGCGGGAGGCCGTCAAAACATTCAGTACTTC. This translates into CASSQGLAGGRQNIQYF. V is TRBV14 and J is TRBJ2-4, with 11 nucleotides matching TRBD2. The germline CDR1 and CDR2 sequences are SGHDN and FVKESK. V shed 1 base and J 5 bases; nucleotides not matched to a gene: 7. There are 17 residues in the CDR3.

This clonotype was seen a few times. The chain links TRBV29-1 to TRBJ1-2; D is uncertain. V lost 6 bases, J lost 4 bases, and 21 bases lay in between. In germline, CDR1 is SQVTM, CDR2 ANQGSEA. The length of the CDR3 is 15 residues. CDR3 in amino acids: CSVNSGITNPYGYTF. CDR3 nucleotides: TGCAGCGTCAACAGCGGCATCACCAACCCCTATGGCTACACCTTC.

The rearrangement links TRBV7-2 to TRBJ2-5; 8 bases align to TRBD1. The V gene's germline CDR1 is SGHTA and CDR2 FQGNSA. This CDR3 comprises 14 residues. The J segment lost 1 base and the V segment lost 5 bases, leaving 3 bases of the junction unmatched. The CDR3 is CASSPDRVQETQYF. The CDR3 region has the DNA TGTGCCAGCAGCCCGGACAGGGTCCAAGAGACCCAGTACTTC.

This clonotype was found many times. The chain combines TRBV5-4 with TRBJ2-1, with 9 nucleotides matching TRBD2. The CDR3 contains 17 residues. Germline V gene sequence: CDR1 SGHNT, CDR2 YYREEE (reference sequence). The ends lost 6 bases at V and 0 bases at J; junction bases unmatched: 10. CDR3 loop: CASTRGLAGSSYNEQFF. The CDR3, as DNA: TGTGCCAGCACCCGCGGGCTAGCGGGGAGCTCCTACAATGAGCAGTTCTTC.

This clonotype has at least ten counts. J is TRBJ2-1 and V is TRBV19, with 8 bases matching TRBD2. V dropped 7 bases and J dropped 7; count of bases not matched to a gene: 12. Germline CDR1 and CDR2: LNHDA and SQIVND (reference sequence). The CDR3 has 15 amino acids. CDR3 loop: CASTSRSGSGNEQFF. The CDR3 DNA reads TGTGCCAGTACCTCCCGAAGCGGGAGTGGTAATGAGCAGTTCTTC.

This clonotype was detected only a few times. J is TRBJ2-1 and V is TRBV7-2; TRBD2 matches 11 bases. Germline CDR1 is SGHTA and CDR2 is FQGNSA. The CDR3 length is 14 residues. The V segment lost 6 bases and the J segment 6 bases; nucleotides outside the gene matches: 4. This chain's CDR3 is CASSNSGRANEQFF. CDR3 bases: TGTGCCAGCAGTAATAGCGGGAGGGCCAATGAGCAGTTCTTC. The variable domain in full, with the rest retrieved from reference TRBV7-2 and TRBJ2-1, is GAGVSQSPSNKVTEKGKDVELRCDPISGHTALYWYRQSLGQGLEFLIYFQGNSAPDKSGLPSDRFSAERTGGSVSTLTIQRTQQEDSAVYLCASSNSGRANEQFFGPGTRLTVL.

The J gene is TRBJ2-1, the V gene TRBV5-1; D gene unclear. Trimming took off 4 bases at V and 5 bases at J, with 19 bases between the two ends. CDR1 SGHRS and CDR2 YFSETQ come from the germline V gene. This CDR3 is built from 16 residues. CDR3: CASSVGYYKVDNEQFF. The CDR3 DNA follows: TGCGCCAGCAGCGTCGGTTACTACAAAGTTGACAATGAGCAGTTCTTC.

On this clonotype: Since a much larger clone is just one base distant, this may be a read error. V and J are TRBV10-2 and TRBJ1-5; 9 bases map to TRBD1. CDR1 and CDR2 (germline): WSHSY, SAAADI. This CDR3 spans 16 amino acids. V lost 9 bases and J lost 0; bases outside the gene matches: 9. The CDR3: CARYSPDRGSNQPQHF. The CDR3 region has the DNA TGCGCCAGGTACTCCCCGGACAGGGGTAGCAATCAGCCCCAGCATTTT.

This clonotype was seen ten or more times. The genes are TRBV6-2 or TRBV6-3 and TRBJ2-1, with D perhaps assigned TRBD1 or TRBD2 (5 bases each). Trimming pared 6 bases from V and 6 bases from J, leaving 12 bases between. Germline V gene data show CDR1 as MNHEY and CDR2 as SVGEGT. The CDR3 sequence is 13 residues long. CDR3 sequence: CASSLTRGNEQFF. Written as DNA, the CDR3 is TGTGCCAGCAGCCTAACTAGGGGCAATGAGCAGTTCTTC.